This TCR beta chain emerged from a study of low-dose radiotherapy and immunotherapy resistance in tumors (dated by TCRdb to between 2021 and 2024). At the level of the whole study: Cohort 1 received 0.5 Gy per fraction every 2 weeks, with a prescribed total PTV dose of 6.5 Gy. Cohort 2 received 1 Gy per fraction every two weeks, with a total of 13 Gy over 26 weeks. Patients were given nivolumab as a 240 mg flat dose every two weeks and ipilimumab at 1 mg/kg every six weeks, with both drugs delivered intravenously. Every two weeks, patients got intravenous cyclophosphamide at 200 mg/m2, given one day ahead of each radiation and immunotherapy administration. Patients took aspirin 300 mg orally once daily for four cycles, starting on cycle 1 day 1. Trial participants were not randomized into treatment groups. Eight patients were included in the translational analysis, namely three from the first dose cohort plus the first five from the second dose cohort.

Sequencing relied on an Illumina HiSeq 2500. First-strand cDNA was synthesized using Superscript III and a set of TRAV- and TRBV-specific primers, so that both TCRalpha and TCRbeta chains were covered. TCRs were amplified for around 20 PCR cycles with Phusion, using a constant-region primer paired with the adapter attached to the V primers. The isolated mRNA was amplified using the MessageAmp II aRNA Amplification Kit, with in vitro transcription performed for 15 to 20 hours at 37 degrees C. mRNA for TCR sequencing was isolated with the Dynabeads mRNA DIRECT Purification Kit. Indexed Illumina adapters were added in a second Phusion PCR of 20 to 30 cycles, after which AMPure XP beads were used to purify the products. The study's processing was this. Using custom Perl scripts, TCR sequences that encoded the same protein were pooled, out-of-frame sequences were dropped, and the abundance of each clonotype was calculated. TCR sequences supported by only a single read were excluded from analysis. Repertoire metrics included Shannon entropy, Gini index, clonality, richness, and frequency of TCRs shared between repertoires. TCRdb handled the public reads itself, with Q25 trimming in fastp and clone calling in MiXCR, and kept productive beta chains. Merged by CDR3 protein, the rows form single entries marked with the most common genes and DNA. The V and J calls here are based on TCRdb, not the publication. Across this sample there are tens of thousands of distinct CDR3 sequences, with under 25% seen only once. The ten largest make up over 10% of the sample.

Ten or more counts support this clonotype. Which antigen it targets is not known. There are no base qualities to consult, and no much larger clone falls within one base. Between the V and J ends, shortened by 5 bases and 3 bases respectively, the junction contains 12 bases. CDR1 and CDR2, per the germline V gene, are SGHTA and FQGNSA. Inclusive of the bounding cysteine and phenylalanine, the CDR3 is 14 residues long. Just CDR3 DNA is preserved here, 42 bases in frame from base 1. The sample's time point label, decoded: after trial treatment. The treatment or condition tag for this specimen amounts to: LDRT plus nivolumab, ipilimumab, low-dose cyclophosphamide and aspirin (RACIN trial). The donors took part in RACIN, a single-arm, phase I, dose-escalation trial that combined nivolumab, ipilimumab, aspirin, low-dose cyclophosphamide and low-dose radiotherapy. Eligible patients had advanced, TIL-negative solid tumors.

Rearrangement joined TRBV7-2 to TRBJ2-3, and TRBD1 may be the D gene, going by 5 matching bases. The TCR originated in a female donor with ovarian cancer. The specimen was PBMCs, collected after low-dose radiotherapy plus immunotherapy. The nucleotide sequence is TGTGCCAGCAGCCCATTAGGGGCGACAGATACGCAGTATTTT. Translated, this gives CASSPLGATDTQYF. Extended through the reference TRBV7-2 and TRBJ2-3 proteins, this CDR3 yields the full variable domain: GAGVSQSPSNKVTEKGKDVELRCDPISGHTALYWYRQSLGQGLEFLIYFQGNSAPDKSGLPSDRFSAERTGGSVSTLTIQRTQQEDSAVYLCASSPLGATDTQYFGPGTRLTVL.